Described below is a single TCR beta chain sequence and its context. Its antigen is undetermined. The V gene lost 3 bases and the J gene lost 6 bases, with 9 bases spanning the gap. Germline V CDR1 and CDR2: DFQATT, SNEGSKA (reference sequence). This CDR3 has 11 amino acids. The sort gate was single viable CD3+CD4+CD8-CD45RO+ cells for memory CD4+ T cells. Total CD4+ T cells were enriched by CD4 positive selection. Generated by immunoSEQ multiplex PCR, the TCRdb table keeps only in-frame clones and is missing some. The sample shows 35,000 to 45,000 clones, 79% of them seen only once. This record comes from a study of memory CD4+ T cells and cytomegalovirus serostatus. At the level of the study: Healthy Belgian adult donors included roughly nine CMV-positive and some 23 CMV-negative people.

Overall study findings and caveats: CMV serostatus prediction reached median AUC approximately 0.95, or 0.91 with US-trained model. Suggested: most of the CMV-linked TCR signature lies in CD4+ memory cells.

The V gene is TRBV20-1, the J gene TRBJ2-7; D is uncertain. The sequenced material came from memory CD4+ T cells from blood. The clonotype originates from an adult in good health and CMV-seropositive. CDR3 residues: CSASLTGEQYF. In DNA, the CDR3 is TGCAGTGCTAGCTTAACTGGCGAGCAGTACTTC.